These 20 T cell receptor beta chains came from one sample sequenced in a study of monozygotic twins with inflammatory bowel disease. TCRdb reanalyzed the 5' RACE reads and collapses them to one entry per CDR3 protein, without DNA. The listing contains more than 350,000 distinct CDR3 sequences. Sequenced input: blood. The origin of the receptors is a human donor with ulcerative colitis or Crohn's disease, or a healthy co-twin of an affected twin (not recorded which).

The V gene is TRBV2, the J gene TRBJ1-2; lacking DNA, the TRBD1 call made by TCRdb goes unchecked. Per the germline V gene, CDR1 is SNHLY and CDR2 is FYNNEI. The CDR3 has 15 residues. CDR3 residues: CASSEAEKGKGGYTF. Drawing the rest from reference TRBV2 and TRBJ1-2, the complete variable domain is EPEVTQTPSHQVTQMGQEVILRCVPISNHLYFYWYRQILGQKVEFLVSFYNNEISEKSEIFDDQFSVERPDGSNFTLKIRSTKLEDSAMYFCASSEAEKGKGGYTFGSGTRLTVV.

The chain couples TRBV5-6 to TRBJ2-2; TCRdb's D call of TRBD1 is untestable without DNA. This CDR3 region has 17 residues. Germline V gene sequence: CDR1 SGHDT, CDR2 YYEEEE. The CDR3 spells CASSKTGGSFFLGELFF.

The rearrangement links TRBV21-1 to TRBJ2-3; as DNA is missing, the TRBD2 call by TCRdb cannot be tested. TRBV21-1 is reported as a pseudogene. The CDR3 sequence is 17 residues long. CDR3 amino acids: CASSKGGEAGRLNTQYF.

CDR3 region: CASSPPGANYGYTF. V gene TRBV18 combines with J gene TRBJ1-2. The V gene's germline CDR1 is KGHSH and CDR2 LQKENI. This CDR3 has 14 amino acids.

The chain has TRBV19 and TRBJ2-2; with no DNA, the TCRdb D assignment of TRBD2 cannot be verified. Germline V gene data show CDR1 as LNHDA and CDR2 as SQIVND (reference sequence). This CDR3 comprises 12 residues. The CDR3 spells CASSWRTGELFF.

The gene calls are TRBV5-4 and TRBJ2-5; no DNA is available, so the TRBD2 call from TCRdb remains unchecked. Germline assignment: CDR1 SGHNT and CDR2 YYREEE (reference sequence). The CDR3 sequence is 16 residues long. CDR3 residues: CASSSPRLGGQETQYF.

This chain uses TRBV20-1 with TRBJ1-1; as DNA is missing, the TRBD1 call by TCRdb cannot be tested. Per the germline V gene, CDR1 is DFQATT and CDR2 is SNEGSKA (reference sequence). The CDR3 has 14 amino acids. CDR3 amino acids: CSASPDRGGTEAFF.

This chain joins TRBV7-8 and TRBJ1-5. The germline V gene encodes CDR1 SGHVS and CDR2 FQNEAQ. This CDR3 comprises 14 residues. The CDR3 loop reads CASSLRGNGQPQHF.

The chain couples TRBV5-1 to TRBJ2-5; TCRdb names TRBD2, which stays unverified in the absence of DNA. The CDR3 sequence is 14 residues long. Germline-derived CDR1 and CDR2 are SGHRS and YFSETQ. CDR3 loop: CASSLRRGMETQYF. Using reference TRBV5-1 and TRBJ2-5 for the parts outside the CDR3, the full variable domain is KAGVTQTPRYLIKTRGQQVTLSCSPISGHRSVSWYQQTPGQGLQFLFEYFSETQRNKGNFPGRFSGRQFSNSRSEMNVSTLELGDSALYLCASSLRRGMETQYFGPGTRLLVL.

V gene TRBV30 combines with J gene TRBJ1-3; TCRdb indicates TRBD1, and absent DNA this call remains unverified. Germline V gives CDR1 GTSNPN, CDR2 SVGIG (reference sequence). This CDR3 has 13 amino acids. This CDR3 is CAWSVGDGNTIYF.

The V call is TRBV7-9, the J call TRBJ2-1; TCRdb names TRBD1, which stays unverified in the absence of DNA. This CDR3 region has 12 residues. In germline, CDR1 is SEHNR, CDR2 FQNEAQ (reference sequence). The CDR3 sequence is CASSLWGGGQFF.

The chain combines TRBV7-9 with TRBJ1-1. CDR1 is SEHNR, CDR2 FQNEAQ, per germline (reference sequence). CDR3 length: 11 residues. The CDR3 loop reads CASTGWGEAFF.

The chain has TRBV5-1 and TRBJ2-1; TCRdb selects TRBD2, and the lack of DNA leaves this call unchecked. Germline CDR1 reads SGHRS; CDR2 reads YFSETQ. The CDR3 is 17 amino acids. This CDR3 is CASSFSSGASSYNEQFF.

The chain carries TRBV7-2 and TRBJ2-7; TCRdb's D gene call, TRBD1, goes unchecked for lack of DNA. This CDR3 has 14 residues. Per germline, CDR1 SGHTA and CDR2 FQGNSA. The CDR3 spells CASGVSGGPYEQYF.

The chain is built from TRBV12-3 or TRBV12-4 and TRBJ1-2; the D gene TCRdb calls, TRBD1, cannot be checked with no DNA. This CDR3 has 15 residues. The CDR3 spells CASSFPSRGTWGYTF.

This rearrangement joins TRBV28 to TRBJ2-3; TCRdb picks TRBD1, but there is no DNA to check that call. The CDR3 spans 15 residues. The germline CDR1 and CDR2 sequences are MDHEN and SYDVKM. CDR3 region: CASSQRDRETDTQYF.

This chain joins TRBV7-9 and TRBJ2-7; TCRdb calls TRBD2, which cannot be checked without DNA. Germline loops: CDR1 SEHNR, CDR2 FQNEAQ (reference sequence). The CDR3 contains 13 residues. CDR3 protein: CASSPGANYEQYF.

The chain uses TRBV5-6 and TRBJ1-1; checking the TCRdb D call of TRBD1 is not possible without DNA. CDR3 length equals 15 residues. Germline lookup yields CDR1 SGHDT and CDR2 YYEEEE. The CDR3 reads CASITSDRGPTEAFF.

The V gene is TRBV28, the J gene TRBJ2-1; lacking DNA, the TRBD1 call made by TCRdb goes unchecked. Germline loops: CDR1 MDHEN, CDR2 SYDVKM. This CDR3 has 16 amino acids. The CDR3 sequence is CASSPGQGELYNEQFF. Looking up the rest from reference TRBV28 and TRBJ2-1 gives the full variable domain: DVKVTQSSRYLVKRTGEKVFLECVQDMDHENMFWYRQDPGLGLRLIYFSYDVKMKEKGDIPEGYSVSREKKERFSLILESASTNQTSMYLCASSPGQGELYNEQFFGPGTRLTVL.

The chain recombines TRBV20-1 with TRBJ1-1; the D call of TRBD1 rests on TCRdb alone, since no DNA is present to check it. Germline V CDR1 and CDR2: DFQATT, SNEGSKA (reference sequence). This CDR3 contains 13 residues. CDR3 in amino acids: CSARYGPGTEAFF.